These 27 T cell receptor beta chains were all obtained from the same sample, sequenced in a study of metastatic and nonmetastatic thyroid tumors. No patient received treatment before thyroid surgery. TCRdb reanalyzed the PCR reads via MiXCR. The data show just over 20,000 clones, around 33% seen once. The specimen was tumor tissue. The receptors stem from a female donor with papillary thyroid cancer or a benign thyroid nodule (not recorded which). Some clones in this sample may be carry-over from other donors' samples.

This clone was observed a handful of times. The rearrangement links TRBV12-3 or TRBV12-4 to TRBJ2-7, with D uncertain. The CDR3 runs 11 residues. The V end was cut by 4 bases, the J end by 7 bases, with 8 bases between. The CDR3 here is CASSSSMEQYF. CDR3 nucleotides: TGTGCCAGCAGTTCCAGTATGGAGCAGTACTTC.

The chain recombines TRBV20-1 with TRBJ2-7; D call uncertain. The CDR3 spans 13 residues. Germline V gene lookup returns CDR1 DFQATT and CDR2 SNEGSKA (reference sequence). V was clipped by 0 bases and J by 2 bases, with 8 bases between them. CDR3: CSARDMDTYEQYF. As DNA, the CDR3 is TGCAGTGCTAGAGATATGGATACCTACGAGCAGTACTTC.

This clone was seen a few times. The chain couples TRBV28 to TRBJ1-3, with D perhaps matching TRBD1 (5 bases). Germline CDR1 MDHEN, CDR2 SYDVKM. The V gene lost 6 bases and the J gene lost 8 bases, with 11 bases spanning the gap. This CDR3 is 12 amino acids long. The CDR3 DNA reads TGTGCCAGCAGACAGGCGTTAGACACCATATATTTT. Protein sequence: CASRQALDTIYF.

This clone has more than one count but fewer than ten. The rearrangement links TRBV7-2 to TRBJ1-2; tentative D call: TRBD1 (5 bases). Trimming left V 5 bases short and J 4 bases short, with 11 bases between. Per germline, CDR1 SGHTA and CDR2 FQGNSA. The CDR3 runs 13 residues. CDR3 region: CASSGSGTYGYTF. CDR3 sequence (DNA): TGTGCCAGCAGCGGTTCAGGGACCTATGGCTACACCTTC.

The chain carries TRBV28 and TRBJ1-6, with D unclear. V lost 3 bases to trimming and J lost 17 bases, with 17 bases between them. The CDR3 totals 13 residues. The germline gives CDR1 MDHEN, CDR2 SYDVKM. This CDR3 is CASSFLARLGVHF. The CDR3 DNA reads as TGTGCCAGCAGTTTTTTGGCGCGCCTAGGCGTCCACTTT.

This clone occurred a few times. V and J are TRBV6-1 and TRBJ1-2; a weak D match, TRBD1 (6 bases). This CDR3 is 14 amino acids long. CDR1 and CDR2 from the germline V gene are MNHNS and SASEGT. The V end was cut by 6 bases, the J end by 2 bases, with 13 bases between. CDR3 amino acids: CASSQLGGNYGYTF. Here the CDR3 DNA reads TGTGCCAGCAGCCAACTTGGGGGCAACTATGGCTACACCTTC.

In this sample, this clone turned up a few times. The chain recombines TRBV6-1 with TRBJ2-1; 8 bases map to TRBD2. This CDR3 has 15 residues. The V gene end was trimmed by 6 bases and the J gene end by 2 bases; junction bases not matched to a gene: 6. Germline-derived CDR1 and CDR2 are MNHNS and SASEGT. The CDR3 sequence is CASSRSAGAYNEQFF. The CDR3 DNA reads TGTGCCAGCAGCCGGTCAGCGGGAGCCTACAATGAGCAGTTCTTC.

In nucleotides, the CDR3 is TGCAGTGCTCCCCCTCGGGCTAGAGGCACAGATACGCAGTATTTT. It codes for CSAPPRARGTDTQYF. V and J are TRBV20-1 and TRBJ2-3; D unclear. Germline CDR1 DFQATT, CDR2 SNEGSKA (reference sequence). CDR3 length: 15 residues. Trimming stripped 5 bases from V and 1 base from J, with 16 bases between.

The chain is built from TRBV11-2 and TRBJ2-1; TRBD2 matches at 7 bases. J was trimmed by 1 base and V by 1 base; bases with no gene match: 1. The CDR3 runs to 15 residues. CDR1 is SGHAT, CDR2 FQNNGV, per germline. CDR3 nucleotide sequence: TGTGCCAGCAGCTTAGGCGGGAGTTCCTACAATGAGCAGTTCTTC. Translation gives CASSLGGSSYNEQFF.

The V gene is TRBV7-8, the J gene TRBJ2-1; 12 bases fit TRBD2. CDR3 length: 17 residues. The germline V gene has CDR1 SGHVS and CDR2 FQNEAQ. J lost 0 bases, V lost 3 bases, and 3 bases had no gene match. CDR3 in amino acids: CASSLGLAGSSYNEQFF. DNA for the CDR3: TGTGCCAGCAGCTTGGGACTAGCGGGTAGCTCCTACAATGAGCAGTTCTTC.

This clone was detected only a few times. The chain carries TRBV5-1 and TRBJ1-6; D is ambiguous. The CDR3 has 13 residues. V shed 0 bases and J shed 10 bases, with 8 bases lying between them. Germline assignment: CDR1 SGHRS and CDR2 YFSETQ. The CDR3 DNA reads TGCGCCAGCAGCTTGGGCCAGAGCTCACCCCTCCACTTT. Protein product: CASSLGQSSPLHF.

This clone was seen a handful of times. The genes are TRBV15 and TRBJ2-1; 8 bases align to TRBD2. The V segment lost 7 bases and the J segment 2 bases; nucleotides outside the gene matches: 7. Germline lookup yields CDR1 LNHNV and CDR2 YYDKDF (reference sequence). This CDR3 spans 15 amino acids. The CDR3 coding sequence is TGTGCCACCAAGGGGCGGGAGGCCCCCTACAATGAGCAGTTCTTC. Protein product: CATKGREAPYNEQFF. The complete variable domain, with remaining parts taken from reference TRBV15 and TRBJ2-1, reads DAMVIQNPRYQVTQFGKPVTLSCSQTLNHNVMYWYQQKSSQAPKLLFHYYDKDFNNEADTPDNFQSRRPNTSFCFLDIRSPGLGDTAMYLCATKGREAPYNEQFFGPGTRLTVL.

V usage is TRBV30 and J usage is TRBJ1-1; D is perhaps TRBD1 (6 bases). CDR1 is GTSNPN and CDR2 is SVGIG in the germline V gene (reference sequence). Trimming left V 2 bases short and J 4 bases short, with 14 bases between. There are 14 residues in the CDR3. The DNA for the CDR3 is TGTGCCTGGAGTAACAGGGCTTTAGGCACTGAAGCTTTCTTT. Translated, it gives CAWSNRALGTEAFF.

In this sample, this clone turned up a few times. The V and J genes are TRBV19 and TRBJ1-2; 9 bases align to TRBD1. The CDR3 is 13 residues long. Germline assignment: CDR1 LNHDA and CDR2 SQIVND (reference sequence). The J segment lost 6 bases and the V segment lost 4 bases, leaving 3 bases of the junction unmatched. CDR3 sequence (DNA): TGTGCCAGTAGTAGGGACAGGGTACATGGCTACACCTTC. This gives the protein CASSRDRVHGYTF.

The chain joins TRBV6-2 or TRBV6-3 to TRBJ1-3, with D uncertain. CDR3 length equals 15 residues. Germline loops: CDR1 MNHEY, CDR2 SVGEGT. The V end was cut by 0 bases, the J end by 1 base, with 7 bases between. The CDR3 coding sequence is TGTGCCAGCAGTTACTCGAGGGATTCTGGAAACACCATATATTTT. Encoded protein: CASSYSRDSGNTIYF.

In its sample, this clone was seen a few times. CDR3 DNA: TGTGCCAGCAGTTACTCTAACGCGGGGAACACTGAAGCTTTCTTT. Its translation is CASSYSNAGNTEAFF. The chain uses TRBV6-5 and TRBJ1-1, with D uncertain. This CDR3 region has 15 residues. The germline V gene encodes CDR1 MNHEY and CDR2 SVGAGI. V gave up 0 bases and J gave up 1 base, with 9 bases separating them.

Only a few counts were recorded for this clone. This rearrangement joins TRBV6-1 to TRBJ2-5; 11 bases agree with TRBD1. CDR1 is MNHNS and CDR2 is SASEGT in the germline V gene. The CDR3 is made up of 14 amino acids. The J segment lost 2 bases and the V segment lost 5 bases, leaving 1 base of the junction unmatched. The CDR3 DNA follows: TGTGCCAGCAGTCGGGACAGGGGGCAAGAGACCCAGTACTTC. Residues: CASSRDRGQETQYF.

Written as DNA, the CDR3 is TGTGCCAGCAGCTTCGACACCACCGGGGAGCTGTTTTTT. As protein: CASSFDTTGELFF. This chain links TRBV11-3 with TRBJ2-2; D call uncertain. This CDR3 is 13 amino acids long. V was cut by 3 bases and J by 4 bases, with 6 bases left in between. The germline V gene has CDR1 SGHNT and CDR2 YENEEA.

Only a few counts were recorded for this clone. The chain has TRBV6-5 and TRBJ1-2, with 7 nucleotides matching TRBD1. This CDR3 spans 17 amino acids. The V segment lost 2 bases and the J segment 2 bases; nucleotides outside the gene matches: 11. CDR1 MNHEY and CDR2 SVGAGI come from the germline V gene. DNA of the CDR3: TGTGCCAGCAGTTACGCCGGTACAGGGGCAGGAAACTATGGCTACACCTTC. Encoded protein: CASSYAGTGAGNYGYTF.

The chain couples TRBV7-2 to TRBJ1-3; D perhaps matches TRBD1 (5 bases). V lost 3 bases and J 8 bases, leaving 11 bases between the germline ends. The CDR3 has 13 residues. The germline V gene has CDR1 SGHTA and CDR2 FQGNSA. The CDR3 is CASSLTGADTIYF. The CDR3 DNA reads as TGTGCCAGCAGCTTGACCGGGGCGGACACCATATATTTT.

The CDR3 nucleotides are TGTGCCAGCAGTACGGGACTTCGCTCGGATACGCAGTATTTT. Translation gives CASSTGLRSDTQYF. The chain is built from TRBV28 and TRBJ2-3, with a weak D call TRBD2 (6 bases). CDR1 is MDHEN and CDR2 is SYDVKM in the germline V gene. Trimming cost V 5 bases and J 6 bases, with 15 bases left between them. The CDR3 contains 14 residues.

This clone was recorded a few times. The rearrangement links TRBV7-2 to TRBJ2-5; D is unresolved. Deletions cut 5 bases from V and 0 bases from J, with 7 bases between. This CDR3 comprises 13 residues. Germline-derived CDR1 and CDR2 are SGHTA and FQGNSA. The CDR3 sequence: CASSIDNQETQYF. DNA for the CDR3: TGTGCCAGCAGCATAGACAACCAAGAGACCCAGTACTTC.

In this sample, this clone turned up a few times. The gene calls are TRBV12-3 or TRBV12-4 and TRBJ2-1; D might be TRBD2 (5 bases). V dropped 6 bases and J dropped 6 bases, with 21 bases sitting between them. The CDR3 runs to 16 residues. The DNA for the CDR3 is TGTGCCAGCAGCCGCCTACTAGGTATGACCGTCAATGAGCAGTTCTTC. It encodes CASSRLLGMTVNEQFF.

V gene TRBV6-1 combines with J gene TRBJ1-2, with TRBD1 as a possible D gene (6 bases). CDR1 is MNHNS, CDR2 SASEGT, per germline. Trimming shortened V by 8 bases and J by 4 bases, and 14 bases separated the two germline ends. The CDR3 spans 13 residues. DNA for the CDR3: TGTGCCAGCCACATTTCAGGGGTCTATGGCTACACCTTC. This encodes CASHISGVYGYTF.

This sequence joins TRBV9 and TRBJ1-6, with D tentatively TRBD1 (6 bases). CDR1 is SGDLS, CDR2 YYNGEE, per germline. The ends were cut back, 3 bases at V and 8 bases at J, with 18 bases in the middle. CDR3 size: 16 residues. CDR3 protein: CASSASSGVGDSPLHF. In DNA form, the CDR3 reads TGTGCCAGCAGCGCGTCCTCAGGGGTCGGAGATTCACCCCTCCACTTT.

This chain links TRBV6-1 with TRBJ1-1; 8 bases are shared with TRBD1. The CDR3 is 14 residues long. The V and J ends lost 6 bases and 0 bases, in that order; junction bases with no gene match: 3. The V gene's germline CDR1 is MNHNS and CDR2 SASEGT. DNA for the CDR3: TGTGCCAGCAGAGGACAGGGCGTGAACACTGAAGCTTTCTTT. It encodes CASRGQGVNTEAFF.

CDR3 protein: CASSRGQGDTDTQYF. DNA of the CDR3: TGTGCCAGCAGCCGGGGACAGGGGGACACAGATACGCAGTATTTT. The V and J genes are TRBV11-1 and TRBJ2-3, with 11 bases aligning to TRBD1. The CDR3 loop spans 15 amino acids. Trimming took 5 bases from V and 2 from J; bases not matched to a gene: 3. Germline loops: CDR1 SGHAT, CDR2 FQDESV (reference sequence).